This T cell receptor (beta chain) appears in the sequencing data of a study of blood T cells in healthy people across ages. Broader study findings: The study could not conclusively compare naive and antigen-experienced cells, given its unsorted PBMCs.

Extraction of total RNA produced a minimum of 5 micrograms from each sample. This clonotype came up a few times. No antigen is known for it. The CDR3 has 14 amino acids. Germline lookup yields CDR1 SGHDT and CDR2 YYEEEE. A sample-barcoded 5' primer and a J-beta primer mix were used in a second PCR of roughly 7 to 11 cycles. One entry per CDR3 protein, called by TCRdb with MiXCR from the 5' RACE reads. The repertoire holds hundreds of thousands of distinct CDR3 sequences, roughly 64% seen once, with over 20% in the top ten. V and J are TRBV5-6 and TRBJ2-5, with 9 bases matching TRBD1. The J call is doubtful: the DNA matches TRBJ2-7 better. What was sequenced was blood. The sequence came from a man aged 30-40 years in good health. The chain's CDR3 is CASSDGTGWYEQYF. CDR3 DNA sequence: TGTGCCAGCAGCGACGGGACAGGGTGGTACGAGCAGTACTTC.